This is a list of T cell receptor beta chains from one sample in a study of patients and donors after allogeneic stem cell transplantation. One entry per CDR3 protein results from TCRdb running MiXCR on the RT-PCR reads. The data show approximately 170,000 distinct CDR3 sequences, approximately 31% seen once. The specimen sequenced was blood, either unsorted or a sorted T cell fraction (not recorded which). The receptors come from a human donor who was either an allogeneic HSCT recipient or a stem cell or donor lymphocyte infusion donor (not recorded which). It is not recorded whose cells these are; they may come from a transplant donor. Both conserved end residues are part of each CDR3. D genes are given only for firm matches. Clone size, where shown, is once, few, many, or a class for clones that have expanded.

abundance,j_gene,d_gene,v_gene,CDR3nt,CDR3aa
NA,TRBJ1-2,NA,TRBV6-6,TGTGCCTCCGAAGCGACGGACATTAGTGGCTACACCTTC,CASEATDISGYTF
many,TRBJ1-2,TRBD1,TRBV9,TGTGCCAGCAGCGCTGGGACAGGGAAGAGATTGGACTATGGCTACACCTTC,CASSAGTGKRLDYGYTF
NA,TRBJ1-1,NA,TRBV5-1,TGCGCCAGCAGCCGGGGACAAAACACTGAAGCTTTCTTT,CASSRGQNTEAFF
NA,TRBJ2-7,TRBD2,TRBV6-5,TGTGCCAGCAGTTACTCAGGACTAGCGGGGACCTACGAGCAGTACTTC,CASSYSGLAGTYEQYF
NA,TRBJ2-7,NA,TRBV4-2,TGTGCCAGCAGCCAAGACGCCGGGACGGAGTACGAGCAGTACTTC,CASSQDAGTEYEQYF
NA,TRBJ1-1,NA,TRBV4-3,TGCGCCAGCAGCCAAGATAAGGATTTTTACACTGAAGCTTTCTTT,CASSQDKDFYTEAFF
NA,TRBJ2-5,NA,TRBV28,TGTGCCAGCAGTTTATTAGCGGAGACCCAGTACTTC,CASSLLAETQYF
NA,TRBJ2-3,NA,TRBV5-1,TGCGCCAGCAGCTCCGGGACTTTTACAGATACGCAGTATTTT,CASSSGTFTDTQYF
NA,TRBJ2-7,NA,TRBV3-1,TGTGCCAGCAGCCAAGATCGAGACGCGGGGTGGTGGGAGCAGTACTTC,CASSQDRDAGWWEQYF
few,TRBJ1-2,NA,TRBV12-3/TRBV12-4,TGTGCCAGCAGTTTAAGGGCCGAATCTAACTATGGCTACACCTTC,CASSLRAESNYGYTF
NA,TRBJ2-7,NA,TRBV9,TGTGCCAGCAACCGCTACGAGCAGTACTTC,CASNRYEQYF
few,TRBJ1-6,NA,TRBV20-1,TGCAGTGCTAGGCAATCCAGGGATTCACCCCTCCACTTT,CSARQSRDSPLHF
NA,TRBJ2-6,NA,TRBV5-1,TGCGCCAGCAGCCCGAGGGAAAAGATACCTGGGGCCAACGTCCTGACTTTC,CASSPREKIPGANVLTF
NA,TRBJ1-1,NA,TRBV9,TGTGCCAGCAGCCATTCCCAGGTATGGACTGAAGCTTTCTTT,CASSHSQVWTEAFF
few,TRBJ2-5,TRBD1,TRBV24-1,TGTGCCACTTCATCGACAAAGGGACAGCATCACCAAGAGACCCAGTACTTC,CATSSTKGQHHQETQYF
NA,TRBJ1-4,NA,TRBV6-5,TGTGCCAGCAGTTACTCAGGGGAAGCCTTAACTAATGAAAAACTGTTTTTT,CASSYSGEALTNEKLFF
few,TRBJ2-2,NA,TRBV9,TGTGCCAGCAGACTGGGGGCGTCCGGGGAGCTGTTTTTT,CASRLGASGELFF
NA,TRBJ2-7,TRBD2,TRBV20-1,TGCAGTGCTAGACCGTTAGCGGGAGACCACTCCTACGAGCAGTACTTC,CSARPLAGDHSYEQYF
NA,TRBJ1-1,NA,TRBV9,TGTGCCAGCAGCGTAGATAACACTGAAGCTTTCTTT,CASSVDNTEAFF
NA,TRBJ2-3,NA,TRBV10-3,TGTGCCATCAGTGCTACCCGCACAGATACGCAGTATTTT,CAISATRTDTQYF
few,TRBJ1-2,TRBD1,TRBV4-2,TGTGCCAGCAGCCAAGAAACCGGGACAGGAGACTATGGCTACACCTTC,CASSQETGTGDYGYTF
NA,TRBJ2-1,NA,TRBV28,TGTGCCAGCAGTTTTCAGAGGAGCTCCTACAATGAGCAGTTCTTC,CASSFQRSSYNEQFF
once,TRBJ1-2,TRBD1,TRBV18,TGTGCCAGCTCACCGAGGACAGGGGAATACTATGGCTACACCTTC,CASSPRTGEYYGYTF
NA,TRBJ2-3,TRBD1,TRBV29-1,TGCAGCGGCCTGACAGGGGAGATGACAGATACGCAGTATTTT,CSGLTGEMTDTQYF
few,TRBJ2-7,NA,TRBV18,TGTGCCAGCTCACCACCCGCAGGAAATTACGAGCAGTACTTC,CASSPPAGNYEQYF
once,TRBJ2-7,NA,TRBV12-3/TRBV12-4,TGTGCCAGCATTGGAGGGGGCGGCAGACACGAGCAGTACTTC,CASIGGGGRHEQYF
few,TRBJ1-2,NA,TRBV20-1,TGCAGTGCCTGGATGAGAGCTAACTATGGCTACACCTTC,CSAWMRANYGYTF
few,TRBJ2-1,NA,TRBV27,TGTGCCAGCAGTTTAGAGGGGAGCTCCTACAATGAGCAGTTCTTC,CASSLEGSSYNEQFF
NA,TRBJ2-3,NA,TRBV5-1,TGCGCCAGCAGCTCGCCAGGGTATCTATCCACAGATACGCAGTATTTT,CASSSPGYLSTDTQYF
NA,TRBJ1-2,NA,TRBV7-8,TGTGCCAGCAGCGAATACCCGCGGACAGCTAACTATGGCTACACCTTC,CASSEYPRTANYGYTF
NA,TRBJ2-5,NA,TRBV7-7,TGTGCTAGCAGCTTAGGGCAGCCATTCTACCAAGAGACCCAGTACTTC,CASSLGQPFYQETQYF
NA,TRBJ2-2,NA,TRBV9,TGTGCCAGCAACGGGGCGGAACTAGGAATCAGCGGGGAGCTGTTTTTT,CASNGAELGISGELFF
NA,TRBJ1-1,NA,TRBV6-2/TRBV6-3,TGTGCCAGCAGTTTCACTTTGGCGGGTGAAGCTTTCTTT,CASSFTLAGEAFF
NA,TRBJ2-1,NA,TRBV12-5,TGTGCTAGTGGTTCCCAGGACCACAGGTCTCCCTACAATGAGCAGTTCTTC,CASGSQDHRSPYNEQFF
few,TRBJ2-7,NA,TRBV10-3,TGTGCCATCAGTGATTGGGAGGCCGAGCAGTACTTC,CAISDWEAEQYF
many,TRBJ1-2,TRBD1,TRBV10-3,TGTGCCATCAGTAGATCCCAGGGGGAGTATGGCTACACCTTC,CAISRSQGEYGYTF
NA,TRBJ1-3,NA,TRBV5-5,TGTGCCAGCAGCTTGAGCGGTTTTGGAAACACCATATATTTT,CASSLSGFGNTIYF
NA,TRBJ2-6,NA,TRBV12-3/TRBV12-4,TGTGCCAGCAGTTTTTTCAGGGACTTGATTGTAGGGGCCAACGTCCTGACTTTC,CASSFFRDLIVGANVLTF
few,TRBJ2-7,NA,TRBV15,TGTGCCACCAGCAGAGCGAAGGGAATAAGGAACGAGCAGTACTTC,CATSRAKGIRNEQYF
few,TRBJ2-7,NA,TRBV12-3/TRBV12-4,TGTGCCAGCAGTTTAGACCCCCAGGGAAGGTACGAGCAGTACTTC,CASSLDPQGRYEQYF
NA,TRBJ2-5,NA,TRBV7-8,TGTGCCAGCAGCTTAGGGGCTGGTGGGATGGGGGAGACCCAGTACTTC,CASSLGAGGMGETQYF
NA,TRBJ1-5,NA,TRBV10-3,TGTGCCATCAGTCAAGGGGTCAACAATCAGCCCCAGCATTTT,CAISQGVNNQPQHF
NA,TRBJ1-1,TRBD1,TRBV12-3/TRBV12-4,TGTGCCAGCAGTTTAGTATTGGAGGACAGGGTGAACACTGAAGCTTTCTTT,CASSLVLEDRVNTEAFF
NA,TRBJ1-5,TRBD1,TRBV2,TGTGCCAGCAGTTCCGACAGGGGGGCTCAGCCCCAGCATTTT,CASSSDRGAQPQHF
NA,TRBJ2-7,NA,TRBV4-3,TGCGCCAGCAGCCAAGAGTGGGCGTGGGGTGACGGAGAGCAGTACTTC,CASSQEWAWGDGEQYF
few,TRBJ2-7,NA,TRBV12-5,TGTGCTAGTTGGCGGGAAGGTACATCGGGGGAGCAGTACTTC,CASWREGTSGEQYF
NA,TRBJ2-5,NA,TRBV7-2,TGTGCCAGCAGCGATCCTCCGGACCTCGGCGGGGAGACCCAGTACTTC,CASSDPPDLGGETQYF
few,TRBJ2-4,NA,TRBV4-3,TGCGCCAGCAGCCAAGACTCCGGGACCCTGGGGTACTTC,CASSQDSGTLGYF
NA,TRBJ1-6,NA,TRBV12-3/TRBV12-4,TGTGCCAGCAGTTTTTTGGGGGCAGGGGTGGGATCACCCCTCCACTTT,CASSFLGAGVGSPLHF
few,TRBJ2-3,NA,TRBV6-5,TGTGCCAGCAGTCCATATAGTGCGCCCAGCACAGATACGCAGTATTTT,CASSPYSAPSTDTQYF
NA,TRBJ2-7,NA,TRBV5-1,TGCGCCAGCAGCTTGGTACGAAACAGGGACGAGCAGTACTTC,CASSLVRNRDEQYF